Below, 13 T cell receptor beta chains from the same sample are listed, as sequenced in a study of tumor and adjacent non-tumor tissue in lung cancer. The template was RNA from unsorted bulk tissue. TCRbeta libraries were built with three rounds of nested PCR, modified from ARM-PCR. TCRdb fed the multiplex PCR reads into MiXCR, producing one record per CDR3 protein. Of 60,000 to 95,000 distinct CDR3 sequences listed, around 77% are singletons. The sample taken for sequencing was lung tumor tissue. These receptors came from a woman in her fifties or sixties with non-small cell lung cancer.

This clonotype was seen many times. V and J are TRBV20-1 and TRBJ1-2; TRBD1 agrees at 8 bases. Germline V lookup: CDR1 DFQATT, CDR2 SNEGSKA (reference sequence). This CDR3 has 11 amino acids. The J segment lost 6 bases and the V segment lost 8 bases, leaving 5 bases of the junction unmatched. The CDR3 spells CSIRGPDGYTF. The CDR3 bases are TGCAGTATCAGGGGGCCGGATGGCTACACCTTC.

With regard to this clonotype: The junction differs from germline at one of its ends, possibly a read error. The J gene is TRBJ2-3, the V gene TRBV28; D not certain. The CDR3 is 15 amino acids. From germline, CDR1 is MDHEN and CDR2 SYDVKM. The CDR3 DNA follows: TGTGCCAGCAGTTTAGTGTTCACACGGCGAGATACGCAGTACTTT. Its protein is CASSLVFTRRDTQYF. Full variable domain (outside the CDR3, taken from reference TRBV28 and TRBJ2-3): DVKVTQSSRYLVKRTGEKVFLECVQDMDHENMFWYRQDPGLGLRLIYFSYDVKMKEKGDIPEGYSVSREKKERFSLILESASTNQTSMYLCASSLVFTRRDTQYFGPGTRLTVL.

Many counts were recorded for this clonotype. This chain connects TRBV10-2 to TRBJ1-4, with D possibly TRBD1 on 5 matching bases. Germline CDR1 and CDR2: WSHSY and SAAADI. V was cut by 8 bases and J by 5 bases, with 9 bases left in between. This CDR3 has 12 residues. Here the CDR3 reads CASGRQNEKLFF. The DNA of the CDR3 is TGCGCCAGCGGCCGACAGAATGAAAAACTGTTTTTT.

The chain couples TRBV7-9 to TRBJ2-1; the D is unclear. CDR3 length: 16 residues. Trimming took 0 bases from V and 2 from J, leaving 11 bases between them. Germline CDR1 SEHNR, CDR2 FQNEAQ (reference sequence). The CDR3 loop is CASSLASLRPYNEQFF. For the CDR3, the DNA is TGTGCCAGCAGCTTAGCATCCCTCCGCCCCTACAATGAGCAGTTCTTC.

Relative to its sample, this clonotype is medium-sized. The chain links TRBV4-2 to TRBJ2-7, with 8 nucleotides matching TRBD2. V lost 0 bases and J lost 1; bases outside the gene matches: 2. From germline, CDR1 is LGHNA and CDR2 YNFKEQ. There are 15 residues in the CDR3. The CDR3 region is CASSQESGSSYEQYF. As DNA, the CDR3 is TGTGCCAGCAGCCAAGAGAGCGGGAGTTCCTACGAGCAGTACTTC.

The V and J genes are TRBV28 and TRBJ1-6; no clear D gene. Germline V CDR1 and CDR2: MDHEN, SYDVKM. The CDR3 runs to 11 residues. Trimming stripped 10 bases from V and 14 bases from J, with 15 bases between. CDR3 bases: TGTGCCAACAGCGCCCGGGAATCCCTCCACTTT. This encodes CANSARESLHF.

The rearrangement uses TRBV28 and TRBJ2-1; 9 bases align to TRBD2. The CDR3 is 17 amino acids. Germline V lookup: CDR1 MDHEN, CDR2 SYDVKM. The CDR3 sequence: CGSSPLGAGGPMGEQFF. CDR3 sequence (DNA): TGTGGTAGCAGTCCCCTAGGGGCGGGAGGGCCGATGGGTGAGCAGTTCTTC.

The genes are TRBV7-2 and TRBJ2-1; D is unresolved. The V end lost 3 bases, the J end lost 8 bases, and 11 bases lay between the germline ends. Germline loops: CDR1 SGHTA, CDR2 FQGNSA. The CDR3 is 13 amino acids. CDR3 sequence: CASSFGLFYEQFF. In nucleotides, the CDR3 is TGTGCCAGCAGCTTCGGGCTTTTTTATGAGCAGTTCTTC.

For this clonotype: A much larger clone differs by one base, so this may be a read error. The rearrangement joins TRBV28 to TRBJ1-2; TRBD1 matches at 7 bases. Trimming at V came to 5 bases and at J to 10 bases, leaving 19 bases not matched to a gene. Germline assignment: CDR1 MDHEN and CDR2 SYDVKM. The CDR3 extends over 16 amino acids. The CDR3 reads CASSTPRQGLGNDYTF. CDR3 nucleotides: TGTGCCAGCAGTACCCCCCGACAGGGTCTCGGTAATGACTACACCTTC.

The CDR3 here is CARGEGWGGYEQYF. CDR3 in DNA: TGTGCCCGCGGTGAGGGTTGGGGCGGATACGAGCAGTACTTC. The chain uses TRBV28 and TRBJ2-7, with D perhaps given as TRBD1 or TRBD2 (5 bases each). With 11 bases removed from V and 4 bases from J, the gap between germline ends came to 21 bases. Germline V gene sequence: CDR1 MDHEN, CDR2 SYDVKM. The CDR3 is made up of 14 amino acids.

A remark on this clonotype: A read error may account for a junction end that differs from germline. The chain recombines TRBV6-1 with TRBJ1-1; D is unclear. The CDR3 runs 13 residues. Germline lookup yields CDR1 MNHNS and CDR2 SASEGT. For the CDR3, the DNA is TGTGCTAGCAGTGCTCGGGGGAACACTGAAGCTTTCTTT. Translation: CASSARGNTEAFF.

The CDR3, as DNA: TGCAGTGTTGCGAAGGGACTAGCGACAAATACGCAGTATTTT. Its translation: CSVAKGLATNTQYF. This rearrangement joins TRBV20-1 to TRBJ2-3; 10 bases agree with TRBD2. Trimming cost V 7 bases and J 7 bases; bases outside gene matches: 11. The CDR3 is made up of 14 amino acids. CDR1 is DFQATT, CDR2 SNEGSKA, per germline (reference sequence).

On this clonotype itself: A read error may produce the germline difference seen at one junction end. This chain joins TRBV10-1 and TRBJ2-3; D gene ambiguous. The CDR3 runs 12 residues. Germline CDR1 WNHNN, CDR2 SYGVQD (reference sequence). This CDR3 reads CASSDDTDTHYF. In nucleotides, the CDR3 is TGCGCCAGCAGTGATGACACAGATACGCATTATTTT.